This T cell receptor beta chain was sequenced for a study of control samples from healthy donors and cancer patients. Germline lookup yields CDR1 KGHSH and CDR2 LQKENI. The CDR3 spans 16 residues. Deletions cut 2 bases from V and 0 bases from J, with 11 bases between. Generated by immunoSEQ multiplex PCR, the TCRdb table keeps only in-frame clones and is missing some. The profile covers 85,000 to 100,000 clones, with more than 80% appearing a single time and approximately 8% taken by the ten largest. Sequenced input: blood. The chain combines TRBV18 with TRBJ1-5; D is ambiguous. The receptor was isolated from a man aged 18 to 35 in good health. CDR3 in DNA: TGTGCCAGCTCACCAGTAGAAATTTATAGCAATCAGCCCCAGCATTTT. Amino acid sequence: CASSPVEIYSNQPQHF.